This TCR beta chain stems from a study of cytomegalovirus exposure and HLA in healthy donors. The study, taken as a whole, reports: Most TCR beta V segments were productive about 87% or about 30% of the time in an earlier analysis. Both high specificity and high sensitivity reportedly marked the classifier's diagnosis of cytomegalovirus status.

Germline-derived CDR1 and CDR2 are SGHNT and YYREEE (reference sequence). The CDR3 extends over 12 amino acids. With 4 bases removed from V and 7 bases from J, the gap between germline ends came to 11 bases. The PCR used 60 Vbeta and 13 Jbeta primers. Clones were read by immunoSEQ multiplex PCR, and TCRdb kept only the in-frame ones, dropping some. The repertoire holds about 160,000 clones, around 75% seen once, with roughly 3.6% in the top ten. This clone was found a few times. What it recognizes is unknown. Source material: PBMCs. This sequence joins TRBV5-4 and TRBJ1-1, with D maybe TRBD1 (6 bases). The TCR comes from a human donor in good health. Written as DNA, the CDR3 is TGTGCCAGCAGCGTAGGACAGAGTGAAGCTTTCTTT. It encodes CASSVGQSEAFF.